This TCR beta chain derives from a study of blood T cell repertoires in COVID-19. Study as a whole: T cells, B-cell-depleted T cells, or PBMCs provided the cDNA or gDNA that served as material.

The length of the CDR3 is 14 residues. Per the germline V gene, CDR1 is MGHRA and CDR2 is YSYEKL. Unmatched junction bases numbered 0, after V lost 0 bases and J lost 6 bases. In the authors' methods: By means of reference gene primer amplification, nucleated cell counts were estimated. TCRdb keeps only in-frame clones here, not all; method: immunoSEQ multiplex PCR. V, J and clone size are those of that table, while D and trimming were read from the DNA. The repertoire consists of roughly 100,000 clones, with roughly 85% occurring once and the leading ten covering 4% to 5%. Sequenced material: peripheral blood. This chain joins TRBV4-1 and TRBJ2-2; 8 nucleotides align to TRBD1. The origin of this receptor is a man aged 45-60 years with acute or convalescent COVID-19. The CDR3 here is CASSQEQGAGELFF. DNA for the CDR3: TGCGCCAGCAGCCAAGAACAGGGGGCCGGGGAGCTGTTTTTT.